The 21 T cell receptor beta chains in this list originate from one sample, sequenced in a study of blood T cells in healthy people across ages. The use of a sample-barcoded 5' primer and a J-beta primer mix characterized a second PCR of about 7 to 12 cycles. TCRdb recomputed calls from the 5' RACE reads with MiXCR, one row per CDR3 protein. Among around 800,000 distinct CDR3 sequences listed, around half were seen once. The specimen was blood. The origin of the receptors is a man at least 80 years old in good health.

There are a few counts of this clonotype. The chain links TRBV29-1 to TRBJ2-7; 10 bases line up with TRBD1. CDR3 size: 13 residues. Losses at the gene ends were 7 bases for V and 5 bases for J; bases not matched to a gene: 8. Germline assignment: CDR1 SQVTM and CDR2 ANQGSEA. CDR3 DNA sequence: TGCAGCGCCAGGACAGGGGGTCTCCACGAGCAGTACTTC. Translating gives CSARTGGLHEQYF.

In this sample, this clonotype turned up a few times. V is TRBV27 and J is TRBJ1-2; 8 positions agree with TRBD1. Germline V gene data show CDR1 as MNHEY and CDR2 as SMNVEV (reference sequence). J was trimmed by 5 bases and V by 4 bases; bases with no gene match: 6. This CDR3 spans 14 amino acids. The DNA of the CDR3 is TGTGCCAGCAGTTCCTCCGGGACAGGTTATGGCTACACCTTC. Its translation: CASSSSGTGYGYTF.

This clonotype was seen a few times. The chain carries TRBV6-5 and TRBJ1-1, with D hard to call. The V gene's germline CDR1 is MNHEY and CDR2 SVGAGI. V shed 2 bases and J shed 8 bases, with 9 bases lying between them. This CDR3 has 12 amino acids. The CDR3: CASSYTGDEAFF. The CDR3, as DNA: TGTGCCAGCAGTTACACGGGCGACGAAGCTTTCTTT.

The chain has TRBV9 and TRBJ2-4; 7 bases map to TRBD2. Gene TRBJ2-5 matches the end of the DNA better, so the J call may be wrong. This CDR3 has 15 residues. Germline CDR1 and CDR2: SGDLS and YYNGEE. The CDR3 DNA follows: TGTGCCAGCAGCGCCCTTGGGGTCACGGGGGGGACCCAGTACTTC. It codes for CASSALGVTGGTQYF.

The chain links TRBV20-1 to TRBJ2-3; D is perhaps TRBD1 (5 bases). Between the trimmed V and J ends, which lost 3 bases and 14 bases, there was a span of 21 bases. Germline values: CDR1 DFQATT, CDR2 SNEGSKA (reference sequence). The CDR3 totals 13 residues. The chain's CDR3 is CSASGLGPRYAYF. For the CDR3, the DNA is TGCAGTGCTAGTGGCCTGGGGCCCAGATACGCGTATTTT.

The chain carries TRBV20-1 and TRBJ2-6, with D hard to call. Germline values: CDR1 DFQATT, CDR2 SNEGSKA (reference sequence). Trimming left V 0 bases short and J 2 bases short, with 8 bases between. The CDR3 runs 15 residues. The CDR3 DNA sequence: TGCAGTGCTAGAGATGTCTGGGCTGGGGCCAACGTCCTGACTTTC. It is translated as CSARDVWAGANVLTF.

The CDR3 reads CASSSRAGSYEQYF. For the CDR3, the DNA is TGTGCCAGCAGTTCCCGCGCAGGCTCCTACGAGCAGTACTTC. The V call is TRBV27, the J call TRBJ2-7, with D unresolved. Germline CDR1 and CDR2: MNHEY and SMNVEV (reference sequence). V shed 4 bases and J shed 0 bases, with 10 bases lying between them. The CDR3 has 14 residues.

This clonotype was seen a few times. The J gene is TRBJ2-5, the V gene TRBV5-1; no definite D call. This CDR3 contains 15 residues. Germline CDR1 and CDR2: SGHRS and YFSETQ. Deletions cut 1 base from V and 4 bases from J, with 14 bases between. The CDR3 is CASSLSGQKGETQYF. The CDR3 nucleotides are TGCGCCAGCAGCTTGTCTGGTCAAAAAGGAGAGACCCAGTACTTC.

This chain joins TRBV29-1 and TRBJ1-4, with D uncertain. Trimming pared 4 bases from V and 3 bases from J, leaving 27 bases between. Germline-derived CDR1 and CDR2 are SQVTM and ANQGSEA. The CDR3 spans 19 residues. In DNA, the CDR3 is TGCAGCGTTGGCTTCTCGAGCAACGAGGTTGCAACTTCTAATGAAAAACTGTTTTTT. This sequence encodes CSVGFSSNEVATSNEKLFF.

The gene calls are TRBV6-1 and TRBJ1-4, with D hard to call. Trimming left V 3 bases short and J 10 bases short, with 12 bases between. The CDR3 length is 13 residues. Germline lookup yields CDR1 MNHNS and CDR2 SASEGT. The CDR3 sequence: CASSDPPRTKLFF. The DNA of the CDR3 is TGTGCCAGCAGTGATCCACCGAGAACAAAACTGTTTTTT.

This clonotype showed up just a few times. The chain couples TRBV7-2 to TRBJ2-7; the match to TRBD2 covers 8 bases. The germline V gene has CDR1 SGHTA and CDR2 FQGNSA. V lost 7 bases to trimming and J lost 4 bases; unmatched junction nucleotides: 12. This CDR3 contains 15 residues. CDR3 DNA: TGTGCCAGCATCCCTTCGGGACTAGACTTGTACGAGCAGTACTTC. Protein: CASIPSGLDLYEQYF.

The sample holds one count of this clonotype. This chain joins TRBV20-1 and TRBJ2-5, with D possibly matching TRBD2 (7 bases). The V and J ends lost 6 bases and 2 bases respectively, with 22 bases between them. The CDR3 loop spans 16 amino acids. CDR1 DFQATT and CDR2 SNEGSKA come from the germline V gene (reference sequence). The chain's CDR3 is CSALPGPGGQQETQYF. The DNA for the CDR3 is TGCAGTGCCCTCCCTGGTCCCGGGGGGCAACAAGAGACCCAGTACTTC.

On this clonotype: The junction departs from the called germline gene at one end, perhaps through a read error. V is TRBV12-3 or TRBV12-4 and J is TRBJ1-2; D gene uncertain. CDR3 size: 14 residues. CDR3 sequence: CAGSVSPPRGGYTF. In DNA, the CDR3 is TGTGCCGGCAGTGTAAGCCCTCCTCGAGGAGGCTACACCTTC.

A few counts support this clonotype. This rearrangement joins TRBV20-1 to TRBJ2-7; 10 bases match TRBD1. Germline V lookup: CDR1 DFQATT, CDR2 SNEGSKA (reference sequence). Germline trimming cut 0 bases from V and 3 bases from J; bases unmatched to any gene: 2. The length of the CDR3 is 14 residues. The chain's CDR3 is CSARDGQGGYEQYF. In nucleotides, the CDR3 is TGCAGTGCTAGAGATGGACAGGGGGGCTACGAGCAGTACTTC.

The chain carries TRBV15 and TRBJ2-1; 9 bases align to TRBD2. V gave up 0 bases and J gave up 10 bases; unmatched junction bases: 13. Germline V lookup: CDR1 LNHNV, CDR2 YYDKDF (reference sequence). The CDR3 runs 17 residues. The CDR3 DNA follows: TGTGCCACCAGCAGAGATCCCAGGATAGCGGGAGCATACGAGCAGTTCTTC. Protein product: CATSRDPRIAGAYEQFF.

The chain employs TRBV30 and TRBJ1-2, with D possibly matching TRBD1 (5 bases). Trimming pared 0 bases from V and 8 bases from J, leaving 13 bases between. This CDR3 is built from 13 residues. Per the germline V gene, CDR1 is GTSNPN and CDR2 is SVGIG (reference sequence). The CDR3 sequence is CAWSVLRGDGYTF. CDR3 DNA: TGTGCCTGGAGTGTACTTCGAGGGGACGGCTACACCTTC.

This clonotype was observed a few times. V and J are TRBV5-1 and TRBJ2-1, with D maybe TRBD2 (6 bases). The germline V gene has CDR1 SGHRS and CDR2 YFSETQ. The V end lost 4 bases, the J end lost 10 bases, and 12 bases lay between the germline ends. The CDR3 extends over 12 amino acids. CDR3 sequence (DNA): TGCGCCAGCAGCAGGGACTCCCGCGAGCAGTTCTTC. As protein: CASSRDSREQFF.

This clonotype came up many times. The chain carries TRBV20-1 and TRBJ2-5; 7 positions match TRBD1. The CDR3 is 11 residues long. Germline V CDR1 and CDR2: DFQATT, SNEGSKA (reference sequence). CDR3: CSGQVQETQYF. The CDR3, as DNA: TGCAGCGGACAGGTACAAGAGACCCAGTACTTC.

The rearrangement joins TRBV12-3 or TRBV12-4 to TRBJ2-5; D not certain. V lost 6 bases, J lost 5 bases, and 10 bases lay in between. This CDR3 region has 12 residues. The CDR3 loop is CASSLILETQYF. CDR3 coding DNA: TGTGCCAGCAGCTTAATACTGGAGACCCAGTACTTC.

The chain has TRBV29-1 and TRBJ1-6; D is possibly TRBD1 (5 bases). Looked up from germline, CDR1 is SQVTM and CDR2 is ANQGSEA. The CDR3 contains 13 residues. V lost 8 bases, J lost 8 bases, and 16 bases lay in between. CDR3 region: CSIRWGRDSPLHF. In DNA form, the CDR3 reads TGCAGCATTCGGTGGGGCCGTGATTCACCCCTCCACTTT.

The chain is built from TRBV18 and TRBJ2-7; D possibly corresponds to TRBD2 (5 bases). The J call could be wrong; TRBJ2-5 is a better fit for the DNA end. The CDR3 totals 15 residues. The germline gives CDR1 KGHSH, CDR2 LQKENI. The CDR3 is CASSPPTGRGETQYF. CDR3 DNA: TGTGCCAGCTCACCACCGACGGGCCGGGGAGAGACCCAGTACTTC.